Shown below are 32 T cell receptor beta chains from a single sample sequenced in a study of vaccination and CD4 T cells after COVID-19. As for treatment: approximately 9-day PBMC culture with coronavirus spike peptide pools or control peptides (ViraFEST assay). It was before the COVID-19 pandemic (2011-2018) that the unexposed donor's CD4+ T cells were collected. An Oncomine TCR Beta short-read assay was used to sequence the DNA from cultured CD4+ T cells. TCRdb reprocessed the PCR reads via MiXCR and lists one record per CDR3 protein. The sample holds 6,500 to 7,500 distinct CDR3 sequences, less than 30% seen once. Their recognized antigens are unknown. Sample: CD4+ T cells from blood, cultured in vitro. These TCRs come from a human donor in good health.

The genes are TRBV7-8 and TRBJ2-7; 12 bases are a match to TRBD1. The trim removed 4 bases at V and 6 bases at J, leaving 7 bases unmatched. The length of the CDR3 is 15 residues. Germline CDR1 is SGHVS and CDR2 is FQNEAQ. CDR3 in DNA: TGTGCCAGCAGCTACCGGGACAGGGGGCGCTTCGAGCAGTACTTC. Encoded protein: CASSYRDRGRFEQYF.

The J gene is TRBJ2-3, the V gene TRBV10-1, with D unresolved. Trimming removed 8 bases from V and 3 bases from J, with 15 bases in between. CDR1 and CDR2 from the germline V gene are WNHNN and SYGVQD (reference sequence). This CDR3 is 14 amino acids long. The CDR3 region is CASFLRRSTDTQYF. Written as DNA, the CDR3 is TGCGCCAGCTTCTTGAGAAGAAGTACAGATACGCAGTATTTT.

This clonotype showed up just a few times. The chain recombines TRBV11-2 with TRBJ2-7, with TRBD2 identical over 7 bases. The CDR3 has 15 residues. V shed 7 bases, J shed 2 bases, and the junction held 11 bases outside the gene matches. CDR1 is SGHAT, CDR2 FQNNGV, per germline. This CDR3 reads CASKKSSSGAYEQYF. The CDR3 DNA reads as TGTGCCAGCAAGAAGAGCTCTAGCGGAGCCTACGAGCAGTACTTC.

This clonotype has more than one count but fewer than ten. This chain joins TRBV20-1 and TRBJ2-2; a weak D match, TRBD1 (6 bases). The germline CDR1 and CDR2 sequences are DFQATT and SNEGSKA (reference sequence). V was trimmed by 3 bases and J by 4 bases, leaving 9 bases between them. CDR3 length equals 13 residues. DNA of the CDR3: TGCAGTGCTAGCCTAGGGGGCACCGGGGAGCTGTTTTTT. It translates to CSASLGGTGELFF.

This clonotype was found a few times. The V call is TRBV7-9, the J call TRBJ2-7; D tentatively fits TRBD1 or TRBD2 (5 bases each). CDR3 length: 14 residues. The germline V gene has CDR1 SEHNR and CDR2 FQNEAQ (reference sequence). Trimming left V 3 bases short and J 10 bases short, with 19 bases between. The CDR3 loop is CASSFGTLTETQYF. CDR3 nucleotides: TGTGCCAGCAGCTTTGGGACCCTGACAGAAACTCAGTACTTC.

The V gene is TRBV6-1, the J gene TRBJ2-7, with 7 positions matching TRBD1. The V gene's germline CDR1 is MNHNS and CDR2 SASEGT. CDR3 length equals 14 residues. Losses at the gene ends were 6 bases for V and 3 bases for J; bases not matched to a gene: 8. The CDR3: CASRVWTGNYEQYF. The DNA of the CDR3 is TGTGCCAGCAGGGTTTGGACAGGTAACTACGAGCAGTACTTC.

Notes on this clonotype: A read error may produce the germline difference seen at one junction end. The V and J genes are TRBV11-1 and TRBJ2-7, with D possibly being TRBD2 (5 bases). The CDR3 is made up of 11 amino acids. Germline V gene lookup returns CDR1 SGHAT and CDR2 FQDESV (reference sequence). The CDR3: CASSLASEQYF. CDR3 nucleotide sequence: TGTGCCAGCAGCCTAGCCAGCGAGCAGTACTTC.

The CDR3 spells CASSRDWNTEAFF. The DNA of the CDR3 is TGTGCCAGCTCCCGGGACTGGAACACTGAAGCTTTCTTT. V and J are TRBV18 and TRBJ1-1; TRBD1 is a possible D gene (5 bases). This CDR3 spans 13 amino acids. V was trimmed by 6 bases and J by 1 base, leaving 9 bases between them. Germline-derived CDR1 and CDR2 are KGHSH and LQKENI.

The DNA of the CDR3 is TGTGCCAGCAGTACGAACTATGGCTACACCTTC. Translated, it gives CASSTNYGYTF. The chain couples TRBV7-9 to TRBJ1-2; D gene ambiguous. The CDR3 consists of 11 residues. V was trimmed by 6 bases and J by 2 bases, leaving 4 bases between them. Germline V lookup: CDR1 SEHNR, CDR2 FQNEAQ (reference sequence).

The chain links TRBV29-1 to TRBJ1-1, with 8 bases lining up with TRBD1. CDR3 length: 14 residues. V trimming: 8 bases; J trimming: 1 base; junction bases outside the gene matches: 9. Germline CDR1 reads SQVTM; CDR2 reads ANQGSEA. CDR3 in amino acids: CSFVRTGSNTEAFF. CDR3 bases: TGCAGCTTCGTACGGACAGGGTCGAACACTGAAGCTTTCTTT.

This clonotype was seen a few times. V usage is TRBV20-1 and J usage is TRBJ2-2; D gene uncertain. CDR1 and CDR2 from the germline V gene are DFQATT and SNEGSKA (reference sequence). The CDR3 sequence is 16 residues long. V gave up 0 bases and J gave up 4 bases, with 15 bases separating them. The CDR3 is CSARDQSGPVTGELFF. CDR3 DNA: TGCAGTGCTAGAGATCAATCCGGGCCAGTCACCGGGGAGCTGTTTTTT.

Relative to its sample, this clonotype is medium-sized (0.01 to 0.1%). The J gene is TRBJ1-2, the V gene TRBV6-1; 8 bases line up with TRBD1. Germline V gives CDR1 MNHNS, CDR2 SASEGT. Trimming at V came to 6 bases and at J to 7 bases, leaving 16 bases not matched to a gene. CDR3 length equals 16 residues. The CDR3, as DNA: TGTGCCAGCAGCCGCTTCGCTTACCCAACAGGGGGTGGCTACACCTTC. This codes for CASSRFAYPTGGGYTF.

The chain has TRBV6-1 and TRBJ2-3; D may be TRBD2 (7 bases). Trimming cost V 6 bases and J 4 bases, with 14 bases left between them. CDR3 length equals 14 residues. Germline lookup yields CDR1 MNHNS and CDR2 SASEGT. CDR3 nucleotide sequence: TGTGCCAGCAGCCCGGGGGGCTGGTCAGATACGCAGTATTTT. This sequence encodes CASSPGGWSDTQYF.

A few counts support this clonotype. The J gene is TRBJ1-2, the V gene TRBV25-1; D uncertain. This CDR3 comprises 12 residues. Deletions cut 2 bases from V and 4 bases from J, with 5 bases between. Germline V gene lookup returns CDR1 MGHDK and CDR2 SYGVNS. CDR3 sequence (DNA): TGTGCCAGCAGTGAACAGCTCTATGGCTACACCTTC. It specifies CASSEQLYGYTF.

CDR3: CASSLRGGLDTEAFF. CDR3 DNA: TGTGCCAGCAGCTTAAGAGGGGGGTTGGACACTGAAGCTTTCTTT. V is TRBV7-3 and J is TRBJ1-1, with a weak D call TRBD1 (6 bases). Germline CDR1 SGHTA, CDR2 FQGTGA. V was clipped by 1 base and J by 3 bases, with 12 bases between them. The CDR3 spans 15 residues.

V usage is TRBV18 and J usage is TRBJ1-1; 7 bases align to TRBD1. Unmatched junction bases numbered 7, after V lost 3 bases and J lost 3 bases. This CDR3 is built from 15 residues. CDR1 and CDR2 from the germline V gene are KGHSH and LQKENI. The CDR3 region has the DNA TGTGCCAGCTCACCCCCATCAGGGGGATACACTGAAGCTTTCTTT. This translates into CASSPPSGGYTEAFF.

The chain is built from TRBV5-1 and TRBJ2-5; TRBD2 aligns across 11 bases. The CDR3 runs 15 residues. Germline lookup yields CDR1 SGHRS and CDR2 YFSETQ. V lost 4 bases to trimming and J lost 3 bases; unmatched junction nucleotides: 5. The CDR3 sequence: CASSTLSGGEETQYF. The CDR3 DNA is TGCGCCAGCAGCACTCTTAGCGGGGGGGAAGAGACCCAGTACTTC.

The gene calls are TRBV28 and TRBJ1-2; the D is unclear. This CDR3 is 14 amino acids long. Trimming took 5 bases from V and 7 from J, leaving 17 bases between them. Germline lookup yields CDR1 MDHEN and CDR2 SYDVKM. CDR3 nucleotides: TGTGCCAGCAGTCTAATCTCAGGCGATCGTGGCTACACCTTC. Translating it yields CASSLISGDRGYTF.

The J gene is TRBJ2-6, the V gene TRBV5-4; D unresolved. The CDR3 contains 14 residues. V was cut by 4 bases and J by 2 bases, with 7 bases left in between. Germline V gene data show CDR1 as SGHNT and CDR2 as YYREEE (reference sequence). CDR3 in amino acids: CASSPEAGANVLTF. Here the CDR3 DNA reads TGTGCCAGCAGCCCCGAGGCTGGGGCCAACGTCCTGACTTTC. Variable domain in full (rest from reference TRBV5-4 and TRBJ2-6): ETGVTQSPTHLIKTRGQQVTLRCSSQSGHNTVSWYQQALGQGPQFIFQYYREEENGRGNFPPRFSGLQFPNYSSELNVNALELDDSALYLCASSPEAGANVLTFGAGSRLTVL.

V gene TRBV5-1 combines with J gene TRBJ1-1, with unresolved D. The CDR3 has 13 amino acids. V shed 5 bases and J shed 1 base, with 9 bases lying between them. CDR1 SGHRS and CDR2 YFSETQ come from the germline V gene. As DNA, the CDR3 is TGCGCCAGCAGTCTAATGGCGAACACTGAAGCTTTCTTT. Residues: CASSLMANTEAFF.

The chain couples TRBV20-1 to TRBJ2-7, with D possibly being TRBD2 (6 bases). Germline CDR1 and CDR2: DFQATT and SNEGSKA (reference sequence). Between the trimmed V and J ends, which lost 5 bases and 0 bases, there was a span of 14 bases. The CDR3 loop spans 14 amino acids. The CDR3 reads CSALSGSSSYEQYF. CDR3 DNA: TGCAGTGCTCTAAGCGGGTCAAGCTCCTACGAGCAGTACTTC.

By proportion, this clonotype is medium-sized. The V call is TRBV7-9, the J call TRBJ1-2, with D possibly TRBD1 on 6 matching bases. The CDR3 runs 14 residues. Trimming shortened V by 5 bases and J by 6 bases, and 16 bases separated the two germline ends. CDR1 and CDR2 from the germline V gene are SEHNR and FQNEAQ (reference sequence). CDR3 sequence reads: CASSQGGGGDGYTF. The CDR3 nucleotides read TGTGCCAGCAGCCAGGGAGGGGGAGGAGATGGCTACACCTTC.

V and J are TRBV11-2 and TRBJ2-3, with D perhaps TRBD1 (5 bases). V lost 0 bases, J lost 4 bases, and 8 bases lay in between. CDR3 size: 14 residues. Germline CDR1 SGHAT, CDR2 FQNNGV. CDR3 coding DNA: TGTGCCAGCAGCTTAGAGGTGGGGCCAGATACGCAGTATTTT. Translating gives CASSLEVGPDTQYF.

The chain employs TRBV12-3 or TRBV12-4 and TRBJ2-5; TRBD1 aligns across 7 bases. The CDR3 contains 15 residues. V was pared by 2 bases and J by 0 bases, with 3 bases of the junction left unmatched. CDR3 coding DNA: TGTGCCAGCAGTTTATTTCAGGGGGACCAAGAGACCCAGTACTTC. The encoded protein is CASSLFQGDQETQYF.

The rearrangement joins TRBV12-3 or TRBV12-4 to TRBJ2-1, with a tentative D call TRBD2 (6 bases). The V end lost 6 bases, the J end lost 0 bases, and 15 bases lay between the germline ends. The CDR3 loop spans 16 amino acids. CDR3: CASRRWGESSYNEQFF. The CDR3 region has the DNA TGTGCCAGCAGGCGGTGGGGGGAGAGCTCCTACAATGAGCAGTTCTTC.

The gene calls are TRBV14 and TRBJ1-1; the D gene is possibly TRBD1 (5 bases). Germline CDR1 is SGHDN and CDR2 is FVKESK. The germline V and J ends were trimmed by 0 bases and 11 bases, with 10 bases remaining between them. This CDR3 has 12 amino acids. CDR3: CASSQDRAKAFF. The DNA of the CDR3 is TGTGCCAGCAGCCAAGACAGGGCAAAGGCTTTCTTT.

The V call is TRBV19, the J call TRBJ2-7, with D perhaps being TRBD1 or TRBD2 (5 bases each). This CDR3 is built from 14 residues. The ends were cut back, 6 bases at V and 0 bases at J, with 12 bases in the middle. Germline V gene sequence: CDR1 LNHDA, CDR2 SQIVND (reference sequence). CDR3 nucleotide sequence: TGTGCCAGTAGCCAGGGAGCTCACTCCTACGAGCAGTACTTC. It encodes CASSQGAHSYEQYF.

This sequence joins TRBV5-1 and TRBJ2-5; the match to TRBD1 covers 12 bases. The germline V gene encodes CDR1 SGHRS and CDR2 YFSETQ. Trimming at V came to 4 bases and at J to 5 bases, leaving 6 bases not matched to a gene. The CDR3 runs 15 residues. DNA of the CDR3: TGCGCCAGCAGCCCCGGGACAGGGGGCATGGAGACCCAGTACTTC. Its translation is CASSPGTGGMETQYF.

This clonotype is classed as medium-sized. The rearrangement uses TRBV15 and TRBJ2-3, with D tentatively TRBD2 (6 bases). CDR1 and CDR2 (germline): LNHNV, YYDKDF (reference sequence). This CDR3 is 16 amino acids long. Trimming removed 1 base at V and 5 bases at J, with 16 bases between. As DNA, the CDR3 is TGTGCCACCAGCAGAGGGTTGGCAGCCGGGGGAGATACGCAGTATTTT. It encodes CATSRGLAAGGDTQYF.

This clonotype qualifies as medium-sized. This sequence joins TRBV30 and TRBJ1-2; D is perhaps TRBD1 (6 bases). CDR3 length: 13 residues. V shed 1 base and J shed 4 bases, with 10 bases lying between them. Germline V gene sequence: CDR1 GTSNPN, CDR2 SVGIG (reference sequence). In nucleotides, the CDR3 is TGTGCCTGGAGTGCTTTAGGGGGCTATGGCTACACCTTC. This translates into CAWSALGGYGYTF.

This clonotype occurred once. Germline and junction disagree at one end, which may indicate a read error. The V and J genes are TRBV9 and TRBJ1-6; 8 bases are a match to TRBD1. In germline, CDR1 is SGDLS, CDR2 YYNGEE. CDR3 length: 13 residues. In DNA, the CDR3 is TGTGCCAGCAGTTCAGGGGGCGAGTCACCCCTCCTCTTT. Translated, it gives CASSSGGESPLLF.

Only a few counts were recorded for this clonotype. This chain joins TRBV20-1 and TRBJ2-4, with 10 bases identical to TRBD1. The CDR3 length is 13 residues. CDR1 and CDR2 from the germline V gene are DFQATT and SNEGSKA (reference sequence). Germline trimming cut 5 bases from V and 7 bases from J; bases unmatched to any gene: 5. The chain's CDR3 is CSAGGQGDNIQYF. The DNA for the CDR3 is TGCAGTGCTGGAGGACAGGGGGATAACATTCAGTACTTC.